This entry features one TCR beta chain sequence. The target antigen is unknown. The data were obtained in a study of shared clonotypes between healthy human individuals. Study findings and constraints: The sharing of roughly 5% of naive CD4 clonotypes was seen across a few donors.

Deep was the level at which the assay was run. In the study's own analysis: Junction-only immunoSEQ sequences carried no quality scores, so filtering differed. TCRdb's copy holds only in-frame clones and misses some; the assay was immunoSEQ multiplex PCR. V, J and clone size reflect that table, while D and trimming were determined from the DNA. The data show about 1.1 million clones, about 80% seen once. The CDR3 spans 12 residues. V was pared by 2 bases and J by 7 bases, with 9 bases between. Germline V gives CDR1 SGDLS, CDR2 YYNGEE. Sequencing used memory CD4+ T cells from PBMCs. Specified subset: CD45RA-negative fraction. This sequence originates from a man aged 18 to 30 in good health. Some clones in this sample may be carry-over from other donors' samples. The rearrangement links TRBV9 to TRBJ1-2; D is possibly TRBD1 (5 bases). CDR3 sequence (DNA): TGTGCCAGCAGCGTTATAGGGGCTGGCTACACCTTC. This encodes CASSVIGAGYTF.